The 28 T cell receptor beta chains given below trace back to one sample, sequenced in a study of CD8+CD57+ T cells in acquired aplastic anemia. The study profiled TCR beta VDJ and CDR3 using genomic DNA as template. TCRdb independently ran MiXCR on the reads; one entry per CDR3 protein. The sample holds roughly 190,000 distinct CDR3 sequences, roughly 56% seen once. What was sequenced was sorted CD4+, CD8+, or CD8+CD57+ T cells (not recorded which) from PBMCs. The receptors stem from a human donor in good health, serving as a control.

The rearrangement joins TRBV19 to TRBJ1-5; D is ambiguous. The CDR3 extends over 13 amino acids. The germline gives CDR1 LNHDA, CDR2 SQIVND (reference sequence). The V end was cut by 4 bases, the J end by 5 bases, with 9 bases between. This chain's CDR3 is CASSTLRDQPQHF. CDR3 bases: TGTGCCAGTAGTACCCTTCGCGATCAGCCCCAGCATTTT.

The chain links TRBV2 to TRBJ1-1; D is ambiguous. The germline gives CDR1 SNHLY, CDR2 FYNNEI. The CDR3 is 12 residues long. V lost 11 bases, J lost 2 bases, and 12 bases lay in between. The CDR3 DNA sequence: TGTGCCCAGGAGGGCTCTAACACTGAAGCTTTCTTT. Encoded protein: CAQEGSNTEAFF.

The CDR3 is CAIRFLTGNTEAFF. The CDR3 DNA sequence: TGTGCCATCAGGTTCCTGACAGGGAACACTGAAGCTTTCTTT. The chain is built from TRBV10-3 and TRBJ1-1; maybe TRBD1 (6 bases). Germline V gene lookup returns CDR1 ENHRY and CDR2 SYGVKD. This CDR3 contains 14 residues. V lost 6 bases, J lost 1 base, and 12 bases lay in between.

The chain combines TRBV5-4 with TRBJ1-1; no clear D gene. CDR1 is SGHNT and CDR2 is YYREEE in the germline V gene (reference sequence). V shed 1 base and J shed 2 bases, with 9 bases lying between them. This CDR3 has 14 residues. CDR3 sequence (DNA): TGTGCCAGCAGCTTGACGGAAGTTAACACTGAAGCTTTCTTT. Protein: CASSLTEVNTEAFF.

This clonotype was observed many times. The rearrangement uses TRBV9 and TRBJ2-3, with TRBD2 matching over 11 bases. Trimming cost V 1 base and J 5 bases; bases outside gene matches: 9. The CDR3 loop spans 17 amino acids. The germline gives CDR1 SGDLS, CDR2 YYNGEE. CDR3 bases: TGTGCCAGCAGCGTATCCTTAGCGGGGGGGGCACAAGATACGCAGTATTTT. Translated: CASSVSLAGGAQDTQYF.

This clonotype was seen at least ten times. J is TRBJ1-4 and V is TRBV4-2, with D tentatively TRBD1 (6 bases). The CDR3 covers 18 residues. Trimming removed 0 bases at V and 5 bases at J, with 19 bases between. Germline V lookup: CDR1 LGHNA, CDR2 YNFKEQ. CDR3 in DNA: TGTGCCAGCAGCCAAGATCAGGGGAGGGGGGAAGACAATGAAAAACTGTTTTTT. It encodes CASSQDQGRGEDNEKLFF.

The gene calls are TRBV10-3 and TRBJ2-6; D not resolved. Trimming removed 0 bases at V and 2 bases at J, with 2 bases between. The CDR3 spans 14 residues. CDR1 is ENHRY and CDR2 is SYGVKD in the germline V gene. CDR3 nucleotides: TGTGCCATCAGTGAGTCCCCTGGGGCCAACGTCCTGACTTTC. This gives the protein CAISESPGANVLTF.

The chain joins TRBV9 to TRBJ2-7, with 9 bases fitting TRBD1. The CDR3 sequence is 14 residues long. Per the germline V gene, CDR1 is SGDLS and CDR2 is YYNGEE. With V trimmed by 0 bases and J by 5 bases, 3 bases remained unmatched. The CDR3 protein is CASSVGTGADEQYF. The CDR3 nucleotides are TGTGCCAGCAGCGTAGGGACAGGGGCGGACGAGCAGTACTTC.

The chain joins TRBV12-3 or TRBV12-4 to TRBJ2-5; 7 bases match TRBD1. The V segment lost 5 bases and the J segment 7 bases; nucleotides outside the gene matches: 13. The CDR3 spans 15 residues. CDR3 nucleotides: TGTGCCAGCAGTCTCACACAGGGGTTTGAGGGGACCCAGTACTTC. This sequence encodes CASSLTQGFEGTQYF.

The rearrangement uses TRBV24-1 and TRBJ2-1; 14 bases line up with TRBD2. The CDR3 has 19 residues. After removal of 4 bases from V and 3 bases from J, the junction contained 10 bases not matched to a gene. The germline CDR1 and CDR2 sequences are KGHDR and SFDVKD. The CDR3 sequence is CATSDRPTSGGAFYNEQFF. In DNA, the CDR3 is TGTGCCACCAGTGACCGCCCGACTAGCGGGGGGGCGTTCTACAATGAGCAGTTCTTC.

A few counts support this clonotype. This sequence joins TRBV9 and TRBJ2-7; 7 bases are shared with TRBD2. Losses at the gene ends were 5 bases for V and 7 bases for J; bases not matched to a gene: 6. The V gene's germline CDR1 is SGDLS and CDR2 YYNGEE. The CDR3 is 12 residues long. CDR3 region: CASRPGGGEQYF. The CDR3 DNA sequence: TGTGCCAGCAGGCCCGGGGGAGGGGAGCAGTACTTC.

This clonotype was seen only a few times. The chain joins TRBV7-2 to TRBJ2-7; D unresolved. V gave up 1 base and J gave up 6 bases, with 4 bases separating them. Looked up from germline, CDR1 is SGHTA and CDR2 is FQGNSA. The CDR3 totals 11 residues. In DNA, the CDR3 is TGTGCCAGCAGCTTAGTCGTCGAGCAGTACTTC. It is translated as CASSLVVEQYF.

This chain uses TRBV19 with TRBJ2-1; 10 bases match TRBD1. V was clipped by 1 base and J by 10 bases; unmatched bases: 7. Germline CDR1 LNHDA, CDR2 SQIVND (reference sequence). The CDR3 is 15 amino acids. The CDR3 DNA sequence: TGTGCCAGTAGTATAGGAAGGGACAGGGGCCACGAGCAGTTCTTC. This codes for CASSIGRDRGHEQFF. Supplemented by reference TRBV19 and TRBJ2-1, the full variable domain reads DGGITQSPKYLFRKEGQNVTLSCEQNLNHDAMYWYRQDPGQGLRLIYYSQIVNDFQKGDIAEGYSVSREKKESFPLTVTSAQKNPTAFYLCASSIGRDRGHEQFFGPGTRLTVL.

This clonotype was picked up one time. The chain employs TRBV24-1 and TRBJ1-5; a weak D match, TRBD1 (5 bases). V was cut by 5 bases and J by 2 bases, with 12 bases left in between. This CDR3 has 15 amino acids. Germline loops: CDR1 KGHDR, CDR2 SFDVKD. The chain's CDR3 is CATSAGGIGNQPQHF. CDR3 DNA sequence: TGTGCCACCAGTGCCGGGGGAATTGGCAATCAGCCCCAGCATTTT.

The chain employs TRBV2 and TRBJ1-1; TRBD1 agrees at 11 bases. Per the germline V gene, CDR1 is SNHLY and CDR2 is FYNNEI. This CDR3 is built from 16 residues. V shed 5 bases, J shed 3 bases, and the junction held 8 bases outside the gene matches. CDR3 sequence reads: CASSRGQGAADTEAFF. CDR3 nucleotide sequence: TGTGCCAGCAGTCGTGGACAGGGGGCGGCGGACACTGAAGCTTTCTTT.

The chain recombines TRBV20-1 with TRBJ1-2; D is unresolved. CDR3 size: 12 residues. With 3 bases removed from V and 4 bases from J, the gap between germline ends came to 9 bases. CDR1 and CDR2 from the germline V gene are DFQATT and SNEGSKA (reference sequence). The CDR3: CSASDGSYGYTF. In nucleotides, the CDR3 is TGCAGTGCTAGCGACGGTAGCTATGGCTACACCTTC.

V gene TRBV4-2 combines with J gene TRBJ2-7, with D possibly being TRBD2 (5 bases). The V end lost 8 bases, the J end lost 4 bases, and 18 bases lay between the germline ends. The CDR3 sequence is 14 residues long. From germline, CDR1 is LGHNA and CDR2 YNFKEQ. CDR3 coding DNA: TGTGCCAGCTCGCCTTCGACTACTTCATACGAGCAGTACTTC. Translating it yields CASSPSTTSYEQYF.

This chain connects TRBV7-9 to TRBJ1-2; 9 nucleotides line up with TRBD1. CDR1 and CDR2 (germline): SEHNR, FQNEAQ (reference sequence). The CDR3 covers 15 residues. Trimming at V came to 1 base and at J to 7 bases, leaving 7 bases not matched to a gene. This CDR3 is CASSLVGQGESGYTF. DNA for the CDR3: TGTGCCAGCAGCTTAGTGGGACAGGGTGAGAGTGGCTACACCTTC.

V and J are TRBV9 and TRBJ2-7, with 7 bases that match TRBD2. The CDR3 spans 16 residues. V lost 0 bases and J lost 2; bases outside the gene matches: 8. CDR1 is SGDLS, CDR2 YYNGEE, per germline. Here the CDR3 reads CASSVGASGFTYEQYF. Here the CDR3 DNA reads TGTGCCAGCAGCGTAGGGGCTAGCGGATTCACCTACGAGCAGTACTTC.

This clonotype showed up many times. V usage is TRBV24-1 and J usage is TRBJ2-1, with 9 bases aligning to TRBD2. J lost 3 bases, V lost 3 bases, and 8 bases had no gene match. The CDR3 is made up of 17 amino acids. Germline CDR1 KGHDR, CDR2 SFDVKD. The CDR3 sequence: CATSDPGLAGNYNEQFF. The CDR3 DNA reads TGTGCCACCAGTGATCCGGGACTAGCCGGAAACTACAATGAGCAGTTCTTC.

The chain combines TRBV7-2 with TRBJ2-7; D ambiguous. The CDR3 runs 14 residues. In germline, CDR1 is SGHTA, CDR2 FQGNSA. V was pared by 2 bases and J by 0 bases, with 8 bases between. The CDR3 region has the DNA TGTGCCAGCAGCTTAAGCAGTTCCTCCTACGAGCAGTACTTC. This codes for CASSLSSSSYEQYF.

The gene calls are TRBV25-1 and TRBJ2-5; D not resolved. V lost 1 base, J lost 4 bases, and 13 bases lay in between. The CDR3 totals 15 residues. CDR1 and CDR2 from the germline V gene are MGHDK and SYGVNS. The CDR3 nucleotides read TGTGCCAGCAGTGAATTGGTGGGATCCTCAGAGACCCAGTACTTC. Protein: CASSELVGSSETQYF. Variable domain in full (rest from reference TRBV25-1 and TRBJ2-5): EADIYQTPRYLVIGTGKKITLECSQTMGHDKMYWYQQDPGMELHLIHYSYGVNSTEKGDLSSESTVSRIRTEHFPLTLESARPSHTSQYLCASSELVGSSETQYFGPGTRLLVL.

The chain links TRBV12-3 or TRBV12-4 to TRBJ1-2; D not resolved. The CDR3 loop spans 13 amino acids. The ends were cut back, 5 bases at V and 7 bases at J, with 14 bases in the middle. CDR3 in amino acids: CASSQTGFRGYTF. CDR3 bases: TGTGCCAGCAGTCAGACCGGATTTCGTGGCTACACCTTC.

This clonotype was seen ten or more times. J is TRBJ2-6 and V is TRBV5-6; D gene ambiguous. Trimming took 0 bases from V and 4 from J, leaving 11 bases between them. Germline V gene sequence: CDR1 SGHDT, CDR2 YYEEEE. This CDR3 region has 16 residues. The chain's CDR3 is CASSLAGRTGANVLTF. The CDR3 coding sequence is TGTGCCAGCAGCTTGGCGGGTAGAACCGGGGCCAACGTCCTGACTTTC.

Ten or more counts support this clonotype. The CDR3 DNA sequence: TGCGCCAGCAGCCAAGGGCTAGGACTAGGGTCCTACGAGCAGTACTTC. This translates into CASSQGLGLGSYEQYF. V is TRBV4-3 and J is TRBJ2-7, with 7 bases matching TRBD2. V was clipped by 1 base and J by 1 base; unmatched bases: 7. Looked up from germline, CDR1 is LGHNA and CDR2 is YSLEER. The CDR3 is 16 residues long.

There are many counts of this clonotype. The chain carries TRBV6-2 or TRBV6-3 and TRBJ1-2; D gene uncertain. Germline values: CDR1 MNHEY, CDR2 SVGEGT. The CDR3 sequence is 14 residues long. V lost 0 bases to trimming and J lost 2 bases, with 7 bases between them. The CDR3, as DNA: TGTGCCAGCAGTTACTCGATCCAGAACTATGGCTACACCTTC. Translation gives CASSYSIQNYGYTF.

This chain links TRBV10-3 with TRBJ2-7, with TRBD2 matching over 11 bases. CDR3 size: 17 residues. Germline lookup yields CDR1 ENHRY and CDR2 SYGVKD. V dropped 6 bases and J dropped 0; count of bases not matched to a gene: 10. The CDR3 is CAIRPGTSGDSSYEQYF. The CDR3 DNA reads as TGTGCCATCAGGCCCGGGACTAGCGGCGACAGCTCCTACGAGCAGTACTTC.

The chain joins TRBV15 to TRBJ2-7; D may be TRBD1 or TRBD2 (5 bases each). The CDR3 has 13 amino acids. Trimming removed 2 bases from V and 7 bases from J, with 12 bases in between. CDR1 is LNHNV, CDR2 YYDKDF, per germline (reference sequence). For the CDR3, the DNA is TGTGCCACCAGCAGAAAGGGACGCCTTGAGCAGTACTTC. It codes for CATSRKGRLEQYF.